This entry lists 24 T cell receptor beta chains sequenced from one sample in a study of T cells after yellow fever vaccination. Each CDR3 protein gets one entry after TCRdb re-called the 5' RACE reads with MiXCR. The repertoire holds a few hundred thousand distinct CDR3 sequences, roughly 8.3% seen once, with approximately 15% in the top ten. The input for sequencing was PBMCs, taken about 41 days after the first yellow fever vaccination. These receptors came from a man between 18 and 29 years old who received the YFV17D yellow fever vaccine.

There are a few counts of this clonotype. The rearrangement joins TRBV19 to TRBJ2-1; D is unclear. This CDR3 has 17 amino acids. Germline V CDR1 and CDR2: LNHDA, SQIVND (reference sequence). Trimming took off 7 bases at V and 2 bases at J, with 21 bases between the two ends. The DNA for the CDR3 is TGTGCCAGTACGTCGACCGGAGACTCTCGTCCCTACAATGAGCAGTTCTTC. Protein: CASTSTGDSRPYNEQFF.

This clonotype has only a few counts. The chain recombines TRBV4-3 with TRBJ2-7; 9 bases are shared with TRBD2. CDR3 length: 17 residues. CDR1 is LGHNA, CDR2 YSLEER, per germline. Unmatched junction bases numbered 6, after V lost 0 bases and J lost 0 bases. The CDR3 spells CASSQDERGASSYEQYF. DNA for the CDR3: TGCGCCAGCAGCCAAGACGAGCGGGGGGCGAGCTCCTACGAGCAGTACTTC.

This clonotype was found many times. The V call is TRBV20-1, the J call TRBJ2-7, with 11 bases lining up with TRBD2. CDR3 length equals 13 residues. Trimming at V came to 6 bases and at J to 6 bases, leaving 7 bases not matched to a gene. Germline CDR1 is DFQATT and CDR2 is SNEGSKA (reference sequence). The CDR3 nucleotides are TGCAGTGCCCTTAGCGGGGGGGCCACCGAGCAGTACTTC. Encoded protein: CSALSGGATEQYF.

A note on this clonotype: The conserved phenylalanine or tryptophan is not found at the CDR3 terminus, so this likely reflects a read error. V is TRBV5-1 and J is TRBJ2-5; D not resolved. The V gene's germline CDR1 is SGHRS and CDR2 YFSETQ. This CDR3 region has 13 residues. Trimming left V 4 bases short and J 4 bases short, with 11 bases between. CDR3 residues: CASSPRNRETQYY. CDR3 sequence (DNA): TGCGCCAGCAGCCCCCGGAATCGAGAGACCCAGTACTAC.

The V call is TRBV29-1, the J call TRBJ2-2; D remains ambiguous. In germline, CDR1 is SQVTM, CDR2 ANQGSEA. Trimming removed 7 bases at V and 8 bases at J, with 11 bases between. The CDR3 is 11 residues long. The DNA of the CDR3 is TGCAGCGCCGTACTGCTAGGGGAGCTGTTTTTT. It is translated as CSAVLLGELFF.

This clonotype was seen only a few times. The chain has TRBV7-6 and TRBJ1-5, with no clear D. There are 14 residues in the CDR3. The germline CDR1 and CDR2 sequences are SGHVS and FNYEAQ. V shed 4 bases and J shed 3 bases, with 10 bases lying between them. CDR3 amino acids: CASSSGLFNQPQHF. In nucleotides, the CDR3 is TGTGCCAGCAGCTCCGGCCTTTTCAATCAGCCCCAGCATTTT. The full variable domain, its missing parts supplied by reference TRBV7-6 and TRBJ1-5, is GAGVSQSPRYKVTKRGQDVALRCDPISGHVSLYWYRQALGQGPEFLTYFNYEAQQDKSGLPNDRFSAERPEGSISTLTIQRTEQRDSAMYRCASSSGLFNQPQHFGDGTRLSIL.

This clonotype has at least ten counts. CDR3 in DNA: TGCAGCGTTGAAGAAGGCCCCTACAATGAGCAGTTCTTC. Translation: CSVEEGPYNEQFF. This chain uses TRBV29-1 with TRBJ2-1; D is ambiguous. This CDR3 region has 13 residues. Germline CDR1 reads SQVTM; CDR2 reads ANQGSEA. V lost 0 bases, J lost 2 bases, and 5 bases lay in between.

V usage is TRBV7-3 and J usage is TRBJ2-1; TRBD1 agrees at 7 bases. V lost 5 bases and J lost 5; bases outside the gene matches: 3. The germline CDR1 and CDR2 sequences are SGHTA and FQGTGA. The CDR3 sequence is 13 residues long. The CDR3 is CASSMTGNNEQFF. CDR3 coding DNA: TGTGCCAGCAGCATGACAGGGAACAATGAGCAGTTCTTC.

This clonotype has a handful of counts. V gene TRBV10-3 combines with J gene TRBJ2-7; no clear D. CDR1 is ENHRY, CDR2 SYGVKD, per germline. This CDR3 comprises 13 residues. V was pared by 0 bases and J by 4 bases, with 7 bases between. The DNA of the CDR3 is TGTGCCATCAGTGAGTCGTCCCGGTACGAGCAGTACGTC. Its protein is CAISESSRYEQYV.

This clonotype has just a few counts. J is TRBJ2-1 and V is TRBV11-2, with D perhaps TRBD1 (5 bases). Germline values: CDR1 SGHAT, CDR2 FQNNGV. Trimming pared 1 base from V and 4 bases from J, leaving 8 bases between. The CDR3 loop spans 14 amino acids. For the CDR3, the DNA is TGTGCCAGCAGCTTAGGACAGCTATACAATGAGCAGTTCTTC. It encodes CASSLGQLYNEQFF.

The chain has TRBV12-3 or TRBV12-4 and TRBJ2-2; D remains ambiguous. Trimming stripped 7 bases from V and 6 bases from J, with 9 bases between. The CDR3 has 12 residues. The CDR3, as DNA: TGTGCCAGCACCCCTTCTTCCGGGGAGCTGTTTTTT. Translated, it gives CASTPSSGELFF.

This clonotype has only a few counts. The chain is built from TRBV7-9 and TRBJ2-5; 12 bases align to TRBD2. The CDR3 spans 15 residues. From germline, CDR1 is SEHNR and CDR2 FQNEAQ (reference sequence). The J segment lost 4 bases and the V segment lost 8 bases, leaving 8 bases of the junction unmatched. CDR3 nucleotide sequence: TGTGCCAGCCCGGCGGAACTAGCGGGGGGAGAGACCCAGTACTTC. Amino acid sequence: CASPAELAGGETQYF. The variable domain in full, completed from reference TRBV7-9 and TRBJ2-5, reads DTGVSQNPRHKITKRGQNVTFRCDPISEHNRLYWYRQTLGQGPEFLTYFQNEAQLEKSRLLSDRFSAERPKGSFSTLEIQRTEQGDSAMYLCASPAELAGGETQYFGPGTRLLVL.

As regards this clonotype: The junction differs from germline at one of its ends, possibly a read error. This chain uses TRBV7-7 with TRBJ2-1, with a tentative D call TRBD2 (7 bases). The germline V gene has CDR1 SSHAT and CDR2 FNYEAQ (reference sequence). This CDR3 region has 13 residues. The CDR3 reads CASSFRGAGEQFF. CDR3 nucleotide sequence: TGTGCTAGCAGCTTTCGGGGGGCTGGTGAGCAGTTCTTC.

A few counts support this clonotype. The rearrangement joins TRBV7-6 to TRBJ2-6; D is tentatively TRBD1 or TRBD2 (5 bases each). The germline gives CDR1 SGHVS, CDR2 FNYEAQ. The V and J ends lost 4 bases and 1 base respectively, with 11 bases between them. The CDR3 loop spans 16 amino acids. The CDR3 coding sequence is TGTGCCAGCAGCTCAGGGACGGGATCTGGGGCCAACGTCCTGACTTTC. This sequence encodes CASSSGTGSGANVLTF.

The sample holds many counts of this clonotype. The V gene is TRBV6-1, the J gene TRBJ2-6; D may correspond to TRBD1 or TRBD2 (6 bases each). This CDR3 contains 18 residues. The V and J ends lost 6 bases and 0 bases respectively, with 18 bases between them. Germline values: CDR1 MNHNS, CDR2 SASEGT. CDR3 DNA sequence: TGTGCCAGCAGGAACAGGCCGGGGGCTATCTCTGGGGCCAACGTCCTGACTTTC. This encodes CASRNRPGAISGANVLTF.

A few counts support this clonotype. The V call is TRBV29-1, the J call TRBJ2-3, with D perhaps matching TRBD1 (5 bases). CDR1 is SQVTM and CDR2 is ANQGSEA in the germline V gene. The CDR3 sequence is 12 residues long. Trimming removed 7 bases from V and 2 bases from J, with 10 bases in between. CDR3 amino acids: CSAMDNTDTQYF. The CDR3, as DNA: TGCAGCGCTATGGACAACACAGATACGCAGTATTTT.

CDR3 loop: CASSLALPGANVLTF. DNA for the CDR3: TGTGCCAGCAGCTTAGCGCTTCCCGGGGCCAACGTCCTGACTTTC. This rearrangement joins TRBV7-2 to TRBJ2-6; D is uncertain. V was trimmed by 0 bases and J by 4 bases, leaving 7 bases between them. The germline CDR1 and CDR2 sequences are SGHTA and FQGNSA. The CDR3 loop spans 15 amino acids. Complete variable domain (other parts from reference TRBV7-2 and TRBJ2-6): GAGVSQSPSNKVTEKGKDVELRCDPISGHTALYWYRQSLGQGLEFLIYFQGNSAPDKSGLPSDRFSAERTGGSVSTLTIQRTQQEDSAVYLCASSLALPGANVLTFGAGSRLTVL.

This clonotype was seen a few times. In nucleotides, the CDR3 is TGCAGTGCTAGAGACGGGAACGCGAATGAGCAGTTCTTC. Its translation: CSARDGNANEQFF. This chain uses TRBV20-1 with TRBJ2-1, with D possibly matching TRBD2 (5 bases). CDR1 and CDR2 from the germline V gene are DFQATT and SNEGSKA (reference sequence). Trimming left V 0 bases short and J 7 bases short, with 10 bases between. The CDR3 totals 13 residues.

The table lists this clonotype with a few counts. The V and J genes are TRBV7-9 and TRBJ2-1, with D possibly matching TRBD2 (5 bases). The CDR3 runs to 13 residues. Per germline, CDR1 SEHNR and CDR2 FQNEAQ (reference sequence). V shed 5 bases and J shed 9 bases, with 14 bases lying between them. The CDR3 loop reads CASSRLGVPEQFF. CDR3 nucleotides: TGTGCCAGCAGCCGACTCGGGGTGCCTGAGCAGTTCTTC.

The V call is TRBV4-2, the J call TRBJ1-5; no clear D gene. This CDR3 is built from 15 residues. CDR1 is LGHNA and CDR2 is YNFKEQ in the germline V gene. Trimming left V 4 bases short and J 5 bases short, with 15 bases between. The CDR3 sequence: CASSPRARIDQPQHF. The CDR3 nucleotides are TGTGCCAGCAGCCCTCGAGCAAGGATCGATCAGCCCCAGCATTTT.

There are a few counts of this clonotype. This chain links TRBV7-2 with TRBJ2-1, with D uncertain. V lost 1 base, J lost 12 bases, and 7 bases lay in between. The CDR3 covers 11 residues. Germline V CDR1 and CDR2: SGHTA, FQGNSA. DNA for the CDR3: TGTGCCAGCAGCTTAGTGGGTGGGCAGTTCTTC. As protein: CASSLVGGQFF.

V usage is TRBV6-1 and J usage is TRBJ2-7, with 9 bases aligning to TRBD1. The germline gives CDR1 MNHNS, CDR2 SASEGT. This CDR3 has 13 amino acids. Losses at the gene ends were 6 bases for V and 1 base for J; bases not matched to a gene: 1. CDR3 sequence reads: CASRGQGSYEQYV. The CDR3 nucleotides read TGTGCCAGCAGGGGACAGGGATCCTACGAGCAGTACGTC.

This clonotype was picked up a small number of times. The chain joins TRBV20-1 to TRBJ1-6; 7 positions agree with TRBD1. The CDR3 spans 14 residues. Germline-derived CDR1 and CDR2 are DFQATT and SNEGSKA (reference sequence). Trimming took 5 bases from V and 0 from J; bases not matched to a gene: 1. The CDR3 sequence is CSAGTASYNSPLHF. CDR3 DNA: TGCAGTGCTGGGACAGCCTCCTATAATTCACCCCTCCACTTT.

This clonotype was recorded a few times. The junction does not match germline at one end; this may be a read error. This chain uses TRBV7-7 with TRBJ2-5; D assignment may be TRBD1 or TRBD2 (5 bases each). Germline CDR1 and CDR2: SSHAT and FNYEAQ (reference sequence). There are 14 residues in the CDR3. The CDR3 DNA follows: TGTGCTAGCAGCTTCGAGCCGGGACCAGAGACCCAGTACTTC. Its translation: CASSFEPGPETQYF.